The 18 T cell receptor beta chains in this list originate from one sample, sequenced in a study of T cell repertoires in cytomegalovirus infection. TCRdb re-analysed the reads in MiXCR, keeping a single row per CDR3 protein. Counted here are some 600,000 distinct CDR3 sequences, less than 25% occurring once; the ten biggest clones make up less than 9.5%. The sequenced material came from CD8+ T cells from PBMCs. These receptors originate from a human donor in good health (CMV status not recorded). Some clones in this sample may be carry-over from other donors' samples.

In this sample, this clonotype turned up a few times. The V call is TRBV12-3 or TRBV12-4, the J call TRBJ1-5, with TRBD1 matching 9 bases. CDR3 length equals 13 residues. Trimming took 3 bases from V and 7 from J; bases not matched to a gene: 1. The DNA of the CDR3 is TGTGCCAGCAGTTTTGGACAGGGGCAGCCCCAGCATTTT. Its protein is CASSFGQGQPQHF.

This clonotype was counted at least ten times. CDR3 in amino acids: CASLQGNEAFF. CDR3 nucleotides: TGTGCCAGCCTACAGGGAAATGAAGCTTTCTTT. J is TRBJ1-1 and V is TRBV7-3; weak D call: TRBD1 (6 bases). The V gene's germline CDR1 is SGHTA and CDR2 FQGTGA. Trimming shortened V by 8 bases and J by 7 bases, and 11 bases separated the two germline ends. There are 11 residues in the CDR3.

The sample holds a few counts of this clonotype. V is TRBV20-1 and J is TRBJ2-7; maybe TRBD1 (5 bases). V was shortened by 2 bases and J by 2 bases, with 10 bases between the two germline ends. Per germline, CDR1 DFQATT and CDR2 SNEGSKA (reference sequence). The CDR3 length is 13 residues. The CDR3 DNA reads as TGCAGTGCTAGACCCAGGGATACCTACGAGCAGTACGTC. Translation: CSARPRDTYEQYV.

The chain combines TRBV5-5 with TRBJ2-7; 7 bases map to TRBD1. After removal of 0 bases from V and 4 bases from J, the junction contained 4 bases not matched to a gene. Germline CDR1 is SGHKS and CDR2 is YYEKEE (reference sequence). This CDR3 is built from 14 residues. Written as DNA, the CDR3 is TGTGCCAGCAGCTTGGAGGGGGCGTCATACGAGCAGTACTTC. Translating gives CASSLEGASYEQYF.

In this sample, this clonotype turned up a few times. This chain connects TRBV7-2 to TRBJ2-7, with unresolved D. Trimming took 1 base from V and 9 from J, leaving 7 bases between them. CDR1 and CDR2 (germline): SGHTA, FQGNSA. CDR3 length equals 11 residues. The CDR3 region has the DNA TGTGCCAGCAGCTTAGAACGCCTGCAGTACTTC. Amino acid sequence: CASSLERLQYF.

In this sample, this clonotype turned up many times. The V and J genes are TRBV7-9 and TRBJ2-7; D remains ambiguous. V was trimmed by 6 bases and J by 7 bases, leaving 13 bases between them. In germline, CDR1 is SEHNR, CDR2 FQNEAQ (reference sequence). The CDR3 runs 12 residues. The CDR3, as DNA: TGTGCCAGCAGTCCTGATATGGGGGAGCAGTACGTC. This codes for CASSPDMGEQYV.

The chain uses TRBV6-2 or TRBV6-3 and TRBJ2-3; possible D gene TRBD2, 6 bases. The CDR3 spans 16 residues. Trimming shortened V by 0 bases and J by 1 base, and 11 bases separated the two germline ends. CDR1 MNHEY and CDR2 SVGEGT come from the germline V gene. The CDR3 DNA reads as TGTGCCAGCAGTTACTCTAGGGTAGCGGGCACAGATACGCAGTATTTT. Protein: CASSYSRVAGTDTQYF.

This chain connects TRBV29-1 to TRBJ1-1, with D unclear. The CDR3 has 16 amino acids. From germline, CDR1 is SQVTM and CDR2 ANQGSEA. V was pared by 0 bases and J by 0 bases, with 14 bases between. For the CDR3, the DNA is TGCAGCGTTGAAGAGTCCGGGTCTTCGATGAACACTGAAGCTTTCTTT. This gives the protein CSVEESGSSMNTEAFF.

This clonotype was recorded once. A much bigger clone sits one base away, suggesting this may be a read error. The CDR3 DNA is TGTACCAGCAGCCGCGACAGCCAAAACTACGAGCAGTACTTC. Translating it yields CTSSRDSQNYEQYF. The J gene is TRBJ2-7, the V gene TRBV7-2, with a tentative D call TRBD1 (5 bases). Germline CDR1 is SGHTA and CDR2 is FQGNSA. The CDR3 contains 14 residues. The V and J ends lost 5 bases and 3 bases respectively, with 14 bases between them.

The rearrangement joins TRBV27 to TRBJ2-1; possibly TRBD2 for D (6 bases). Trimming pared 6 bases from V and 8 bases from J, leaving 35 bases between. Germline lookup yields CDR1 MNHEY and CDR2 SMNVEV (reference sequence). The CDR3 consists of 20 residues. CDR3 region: CASRGYSGSLPSPNPDEQFF. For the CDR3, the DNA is TGTGCCAGCAGAGGATACAGCGGGTCACTACCTTCTCCCAATCCTGATGAGCAGTTCTTC.

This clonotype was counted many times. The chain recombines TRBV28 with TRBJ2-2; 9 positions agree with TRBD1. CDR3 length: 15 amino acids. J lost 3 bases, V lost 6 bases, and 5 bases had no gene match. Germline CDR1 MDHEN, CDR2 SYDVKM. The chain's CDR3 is CASRQGQGYTGELFF. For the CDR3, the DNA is TGTGCCAGCAGGCAGGGACAGGGATACACCGGGGAGCTGTTTTTT.

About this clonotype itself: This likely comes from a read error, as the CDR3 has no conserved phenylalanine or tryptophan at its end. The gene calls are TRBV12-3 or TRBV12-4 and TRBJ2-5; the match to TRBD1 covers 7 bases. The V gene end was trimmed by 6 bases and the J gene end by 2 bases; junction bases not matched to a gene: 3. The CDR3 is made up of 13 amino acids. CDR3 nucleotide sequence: TGTGCCAGCAGAACACAGGGGCAAGAGACCCAGTACTGC. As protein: CASRTQGQETQYC.

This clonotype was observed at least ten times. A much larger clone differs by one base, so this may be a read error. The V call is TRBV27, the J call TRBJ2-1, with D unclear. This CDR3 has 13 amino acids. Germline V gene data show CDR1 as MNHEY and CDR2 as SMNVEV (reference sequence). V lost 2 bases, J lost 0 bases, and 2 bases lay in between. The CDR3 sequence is CASSLPSYNEQFF. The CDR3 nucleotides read TGTGCCAGCAGTTTACCCTCCTACAATGAGCAGTTCTTC.

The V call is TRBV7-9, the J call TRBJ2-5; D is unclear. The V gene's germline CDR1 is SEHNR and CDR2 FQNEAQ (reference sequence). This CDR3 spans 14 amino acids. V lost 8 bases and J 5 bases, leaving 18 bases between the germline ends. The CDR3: CASYSAGPGETQYF. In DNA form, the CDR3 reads TGTGCCAGCTACTCCGCCGGACCTGGGGAGACCCAGTACTTC.

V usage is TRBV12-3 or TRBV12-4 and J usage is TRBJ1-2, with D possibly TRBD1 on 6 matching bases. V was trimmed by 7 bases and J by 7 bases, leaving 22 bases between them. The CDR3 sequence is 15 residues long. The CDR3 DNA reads TGTGCCAGCACCCTAGGGGGTTCGTTGGGAATTGGCTACACCTTC. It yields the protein CASTLGGSLGIGYTF.

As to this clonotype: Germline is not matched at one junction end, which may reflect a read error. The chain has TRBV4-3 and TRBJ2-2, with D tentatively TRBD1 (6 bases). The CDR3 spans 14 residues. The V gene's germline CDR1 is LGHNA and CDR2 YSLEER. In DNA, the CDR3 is TGCGCCGGCAGCAACGGGACACACACCGGGGAGCTGTTTTTT. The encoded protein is CAGSNGTHTGELFF.

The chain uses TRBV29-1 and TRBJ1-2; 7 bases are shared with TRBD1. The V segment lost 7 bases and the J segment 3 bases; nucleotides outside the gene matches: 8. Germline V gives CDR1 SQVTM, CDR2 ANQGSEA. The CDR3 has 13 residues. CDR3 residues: CSARRGTDYGYTF. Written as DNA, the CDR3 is TGCAGCGCCCGACGGGGGACAGACTATGGCTACACCTTC.

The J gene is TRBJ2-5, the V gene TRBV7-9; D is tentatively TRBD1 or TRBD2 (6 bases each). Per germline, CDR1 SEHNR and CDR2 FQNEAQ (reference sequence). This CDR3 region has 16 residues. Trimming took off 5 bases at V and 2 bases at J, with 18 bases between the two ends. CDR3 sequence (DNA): TGTGCCAGCAGCCCCCGACGGGGGCGAGGGCAAGAGACCCAGTACTTC. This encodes CASSPRRGRGQETQYF.